Shown below are 9 T cell receptor beta chains from a single sample sequenced in a study of monozygotic twins with cystic fibrosis. Profiling relied on immunoSEQ multiplex PCR, and the TCRdb table lists in-frame clones only, not all of them. The sample has some 35,000 clones; 85% to 95% are singletons. The sample consisted of blood. These receptors all come from a boy between 2 and 15 years old with cystic fibrosis.

Remarks on this clone: Other DNA sequences within the sample encode an identical CDR3. The CDR3 DNA reads TGTGCCAGCACCGGTAACCGAGGAAACACCATATATTTT. It translates to CASTGNRGNTIYF. The chain recombines TRBV11-3 with TRBJ1-3; no clear D. The germline V and J ends were trimmed by 7 bases and 4 bases, with 11 bases remaining between them. CDR1 is SGHNT and CDR2 is YENEEA in the germline V gene. CDR3 size: 13 residues.

This clone was counted a single time. The V gene is TRBV11-3, the J gene TRBJ2-5, with 8 bases that match TRBD2. J lost 7 bases, V lost 5 bases, and 15 bases had no gene match. The CDR3 has 16 residues. CDR1 and CDR2 (germline): SGHNT, YENEEA. The DNA for the CDR3 is TGTGCCAGCAGCCCCCCGGGTAGCGGGGTGTTTGGGACCCAGTACTTC. It is translated as CASSPPGSGVFGTQYF.

The chain joins TRBV11-3 to TRBJ2-7; the match to TRBD2 covers 8 bases. Germline CDR1 SGHNT, CDR2 YENEEA. The CDR3 loop spans 13 amino acids. J was trimmed by 5 bases and V by 5 bases; bases with no gene match: 5. The CDR3 here is CASSRGGRDEQYF. The CDR3 DNA sequence: TGTGCCAGCAGCCGCGGGGGGCGTGACGAGCAGTACTTC.

The chain is built from TRBV5-1 and TRBJ1-2; D is uncertain. The CDR3 spans 16 residues. Germline loops: CDR1 SGHRS, CDR2 YFSETQ. V lost 3 bases and J lost 3, with 18 bases in between. CDR3 protein: CASSSENRPADYGYTF. CDR3 in DNA: TGCGCCAGCAGCTCCGAAAACAGACCGGCAGACTATGGCTACACCTTC. Using reference TRBV5-1 and TRBJ1-2 for the parts outside the CDR3, the full variable domain is KAGVTQTPRYLIKTRGQQVTLSCSPISGHRSVSWYQQTPGQGLQFLFEYFSETQRNKGNFPGRFSGRQFSNSRSEMNVSTLELGDSALYLCASSSENRPADYGYTFGSGTRLTVV.

This clone was counted only a few times. V gene TRBV7-9 combines with J gene TRBJ1-2, with unresolved D. The CDR3 contains 13 residues. Trimming removed 1 base from V and 0 bases from J, with 3 bases in between. The germline CDR1 and CDR2 sequences are SEHNR and FQNEAQ (reference sequence). The CDR3 reads CASSLGPNYGYTF. The DNA of the CDR3 is TGTGCCAGCAGCTTAGGGCCTAACTATGGCTACACCTTC.

The rearrangement links TRBV19 to TRBJ2-5; D possibly matches TRBD1 or TRBD2 (6 bases each). Per the germline V gene, CDR1 is LNHDA and CDR2 is SQIVND (reference sequence). This CDR3 contains 14 residues. Between the trimmed V and J ends, which lost 3 bases and 4 bases, there was a span of 12 bases. The DNA of the CDR3 is TGTGCCAGTAGTATTCCGGGGGCCCCAGAGACCCAGTACTTC. As protein: CASSIPGAPETQYF. The full variable domain, in which reference TRBV19 and TRBJ2-5 provide the parts outside the CDR3, is DGGITQSPKYLFRKEGQNVTLSCEQNLNHDAMYWYRQDPGQGLRLIYYSQIVNDFQKGDIAEGYSVSREKKESFPLTVTSAQKNPTAFYLCASSIPGAPETQYFGPGTRLLVL.

The chain joins TRBV19 to TRBJ1-1; 7 positions match TRBD1. Losses at the gene ends were 0 bases for V and 1 base for J; bases not matched to a gene: 8. From germline, CDR1 is LNHDA and CDR2 SQIVND (reference sequence). There are 17 residues in the CDR3. CDR3 loop: CASSIDRRGHGNTEAFF. For the CDR3, the DNA is TGTGCCAGTAGTATAGATCGGAGGGGGCATGGGAACACTGAAGCTTTCTTT.

The V and J genes are TRBV7-9 and TRBJ1-6; D is uncertain. The V end was cut by 6 bases, the J end by 8 bases, with 11 bases between. Germline V lookup: CDR1 SEHNR, CDR2 FQNEAQ (reference sequence). The CDR3 is made up of 13 amino acids. CDR3 residues: CASSWLVDSPLHF. DNA for the CDR3: TGTGCCAGCAGTTGGTTAGTGGATTCACCCCTCCACTTT.

The rearrangement links TRBV18 to TRBJ1-3; D unclear. The CDR3 is made up of 16 amino acids. The V end lost 5 bases, the J end lost 0 bases, and 14 bases lay between the germline ends. The V gene's germline CDR1 is KGHSH and CDR2 LQKENI. The CDR3 DNA sequence: TGTGCCAGCTCAACTGAAACGGGCCACTCTGGAAACACCATATATTTT. Translation: CASSTETGHSGNTIYF.